This record covers a single T cell receptor beta chain. The sample belongs to a study of blood T cell repertoires in COVID-19. Study context: The origin of the acute and convalescent COVID-19 samples was the United States, Italy and Spain. In each case, the material was cDNA or gDNA derived from T cells, B-cell-depleted T cells, or PBMCs.

As originally analysed: Quantification of nucleated cells was approximated via reference gene primer amplification. Data came from immunoSEQ multiplex PCR; TCRdb stores just in-frame clones and leaves some out. That table is the source of V, J and clone size, and D and trimming were worked out from the DNA. The sample shows 140,000 to 150,000 clones, roughly 88% of them seen only once. Germline-derived CDR1 and CDR2 are LNHDA and SQIVND (reference sequence). The trim removed 7 bases at V and 2 bases at J, leaving 7 bases unmatched. The CDR3 is made up of 15 amino acids. The specimen was peripheral blood. The source of this sequence is a man in his sixties with active or convalescent COVID-19. This chain connects TRBV19 to TRBJ2-7, with 11 nucleotides matching TRBD1. The chain's CDR3 is CASTAPGQGAYEQYF. In nucleotides, the CDR3 is TGTGCCAGTACCGCCCCGGGACAGGGGGCCTACGAGCAGTACTTC.